The 31 T cell receptor beta chains below all came from one sample that was sequenced in a study of identical twins. MiXCR, run by TCRdb on the 5' RACE reads, gives a single entry per CDR3 protein. This table has 200,000 to 300,000 distinct CDR3 sequences, under 12% appearing once. Sequencing was done on a sample of memory T cells sorted from blood. These receptors originate from a man aged 45-65 years in good health.

This clonotype was observed a few times. The chain links TRBV28 to TRBJ2-7; D is ambiguous. This CDR3 spans 12 amino acids. The V gene's germline CDR1 is MDHEN and CDR2 SYDVKM. V lost 6 bases and J lost 4, with 10 bases in between. CDR3 loop: CASSRVYYEQYF. For the CDR3, the DNA is TGTGCCAGCAGCCGAGTGTATTACGAGCAGTACTTC.

This clonotype was picked up many times. This chain connects TRBV5-1 to TRBJ2-7; D is undetermined. Between the trimmed V and J ends, which lost 0 bases and 1 base, there was a span of 11 bases. The CDR3 runs to 15 residues. Germline assignment: CDR1 SGHRS and CDR2 YFSETQ. The CDR3 sequence: CASSLGPKESYEQYF. The CDR3 nucleotides are TGCGCCAGCAGCTTGGGCCCGAAGGAGTCCTACGAGCAGTACTTC.

The chain links TRBV15 to TRBJ2-1; weak D call: TRBD2 (5 bases). The CDR3 covers 18 residues. Germline V gene sequence: CDR1 LNHNV, CDR2 YYDKDF (reference sequence). V shed 1 base and J shed 0 bases, with 16 bases lying between them. This chain's CDR3 is CATSRAFSGMSSYNEQFF. The CDR3 nucleotides are TGTGCCACCAGCAGAGCCTTCTCCGGGATGAGCTCCTACAATGAGCAGTTCTTC.

This clonotype was observed at least ten times. The rearrangement links TRBV6-5 to TRBJ1-3; the D is unclear. CDR1 MNHEY and CDR2 SVGAGI come from the germline V gene. The CDR3 runs 16 residues. The germline V and J ends were trimmed by 0 bases and 3 bases, with 12 bases remaining between them. The CDR3 region is CASSYSWRGYGNTIYF. The CDR3 DNA sequence: TGTGCCAGCAGTTACTCATGGCGCGGATATGGAAACACCATATATTTT.

This clonotype was observed many times. The gene calls are TRBV5-1 and TRBJ2-3; 7 nucleotides match TRBD1. This CDR3 contains 17 residues. V was clipped by 0 bases and J by 0 bases; unmatched bases: 7. Germline CDR1 reads SGHRS; CDR2 reads YFSETQ. CDR3 region: CASSLAVGTASTDTQYF. In nucleotides, the CDR3 is TGCGCCAGCAGCTTGGCCGTCGGGACAGCTAGCACAGATACGCAGTATTTT.

This clonotype was seen at least ten times. This sequence joins TRBV12-3 or TRBV12-4 and TRBJ2-3; D gene unclear. V shed 2 bases and J shed 1 base, with 7 bases lying between them. CDR3 length equals 14 residues. CDR3 sequence (DNA): TGTGCCAGCAGTTTATCCTTACGCACAGATACGCAGTATTTT. It codes for CASSLSLRTDTQYF.

Here the CDR3 DNA reads TGCGCCAGCAGCCAAGAATGGCAGGAGTCCTACGAGCAGTACTTC. Its translation: CASSQEWQESYEQYF. The chain joins TRBV4-3 to TRBJ2-7; D not resolved. Germline-derived CDR1 and CDR2 are LGHNA and YSLEER. The CDR3 is made up of 15 amino acids. V was clipped by 0 bases and J by 1 base, with 10 bases between them.

This clonotype showed up many times. The rearrangement joins TRBV6-5 to TRBJ2-1; D gene uncertain. From germline, CDR1 is MNHEY and CDR2 SVGAGI. This CDR3 has 11 amino acids. The V gene lost 5 bases and the J gene lost 5 bases, with 4 bases spanning the gap. CDR3 in amino acids: CASSRNNEQFF. The CDR3, as DNA: TGTGCCAGCAGTCGAAACAATGAGCAGTTCTTC.

V usage is TRBV20-1 and J usage is TRBJ1-1; maybe TRBD1 (6 bases). This CDR3 has 14 amino acids. The V and J ends lost 3 bases and 6 bases respectively, with 17 bases between them. Germline V CDR1 and CDR2: DFQATT, SNEGSKA (reference sequence). CDR3 in amino acids: CSASPEGGAAEAFF. The CDR3 bases are TGCAGTGCTAGTCCTGAGGGGGGCGCGGCTGAAGCTTTCTTT.

This clonotype has ten or more counts. The V and J genes are TRBV7-9 and TRBJ1-1; D unclear. From germline, CDR1 is SEHNR and CDR2 FQNEAQ (reference sequence). This CDR3 is built from 13 residues. Trimming shortened V by 5 bases and J by 7 bases, and 14 bases separated the two germline ends. In nucleotides, the CDR3 is TGTGCCAGCAGCGAAGGAGGTTATAATGAAGCTTTCTTT. Residues: CASSEGGYNEAFF.

The V gene is TRBV10-2, the J gene TRBJ2-2; the match to TRBD2 covers 14 bases. The CDR3 runs 20 residues. V shed 3 bases and J 4 bases; nucleotides not matched to a gene: 13. Germline V lookup: CDR1 WSHSY, CDR2 SAAADI. CDR3 bases: TGCGCCAGCAGTGACCCTCGACTAGCGGGGGGGCCTGTGGTCACCGGGGAGCTGTTTTTT. It is translated as CASSDPRLAGGPVVTGELFF.

The rearrangement joins TRBV27 to TRBJ2-1; 9 positions agree with TRBD2. CDR3 length equals 18 residues. Germline assignment: CDR1 MNHEY and CDR2 SMNVEV (reference sequence). J was trimmed by 4 bases and V by 2 bases; bases with no gene match: 12. The CDR3 is CASSLTRASGIGYNEQFF. Written as DNA, the CDR3 is TGTGCCAGCAGTTTAACTCGCGCTAGCGGGATAGGTTACAATGAGCAGTTCTTC.

The chain combines TRBV6-2 or TRBV6-3 with TRBJ2-5, with unresolved D. The V gene lost 0 bases and the J gene lost 4 bases, with 9 bases spanning the gap. Germline V gene data show CDR1 as MNHEY and CDR2 as SVGEGT. The CDR3 has 14 amino acids. CDR3 nucleotides: TGTGCCAGCAGTTACTCGGGCATTCCAGAGACCCAGTACTTC. It codes for CASSYSGIPETQYF.

The V gene is TRBV20-1, the J gene TRBJ2-3; possibly TRBD2 for D (5 bases). Germline CDR1 DFQATT, CDR2 SNEGSKA (reference sequence). This CDR3 comprises 15 residues. Deletions cut 7 bases from V and 2 bases from J, with 19 bases between. The CDR3: CSVEDRGKVTDTQYF. DNA for the CDR3: TGCAGTGTTGAAGATCGGGGTAAGGTCACAGATACGCAGTATTTT.

This clonotype was seen ten or more times. The chain carries TRBV6-2 or TRBV6-3 and TRBJ2-4, with 10 bases fitting TRBD2. The CDR3 totals 14 residues. V shed 3 bases, J shed 5 bases, and the junction held 1 base outside the gene matches. CDR1 is MNHEY and CDR2 is SVGEGT in the germline V gene. The CDR3 nucleotides are TGTGCCAGCAGTTATGGACTAGCGGAAAACATTCAGTACTTC. Its protein is CASSYGLAENIQYF.

This chain uses TRBV10-3 with TRBJ1-6; D is unclear. The CDR3 is 15 residues long. Trimming removed 3 bases from V and 10 bases from J, with 16 bases in between. Germline V gives CDR1 ENHRY, CDR2 SYGVKD. Written as DNA, the CDR3 is TGTGCCATCAGTGAAGGGTCCCCTCTAGAATCACCCCTCCACTTT. Its translation: CAISEGSPLESPLHF.

This clonotype appeared a few times. The gene calls are TRBV21-1 and TRBJ1-6; the table's D call of TRBD1 was not tested on the DNA. TRBV21-1 is recorded as a pseudogene. This CDR3 comprises 15 residues. This CDR3 reads CASKGQPIDNSPLHF. CDR3 in DNA: TGTGCCAGCAAGGGACAGCCCATAGATAATTCACCCCTCCACTTT.

In this sample, this clonotype turned up many times. This chain uses TRBV5-1 with TRBJ2-4; 7 bases line up with TRBD1. This CDR3 is built from 22 residues. Germline CDR1 SGHRS, CDR2 YFSETQ. Trimming cost V 0 bases and J 6 bases; bases outside gene matches: 27. The chain's CDR3 is CASSLGDSGTTNNNKRGNIQYF. The CDR3 DNA reads TGCGCCAGCAGCTTGGGGGACAGCGGAACCACCAACAATAACAAACGGGGAAACATTCAGTACTTC.

This clonotype was seen ten or more times. This chain joins TRBV5-8 and TRBJ2-3; 8 bases align to TRBD1. V was pared by 3 bases and J by 2 bases, with 5 bases of the junction left unmatched. This CDR3 comprises 15 residues. Per the germline V gene, CDR1 is SGHTS and CDR2 is YDEGEE. This CDR3 reads CASSSGQGFTDTQYF. CDR3 in DNA: TGTGCCAGCAGCTCTGGACAGGGATTCACAGATACGCAGTATTTT.

This clonotype has only a few counts. The rearrangement joins TRBV20-1 to TRBJ2-3; D is possibly TRBD1 or TRBD2 (7 bases each). The length of the CDR3 is 13 residues. V was shortened by 6 bases and J by 5 bases, with 15 bases between the two germline ends. The germline V gene has CDR1 DFQATT and CDR2 SNEGSKA (reference sequence). The CDR3 coding sequence is TGCAGTGCAAAGACAGGGAGGGTAGATACGCAGTATTTT. Translating it yields CSAKTGRVDTQYF.

This clonotype was picked up a small number of times. The V call is TRBV27, the J call TRBJ1-6; D is undetermined. CDR3 length: 12 amino acids. V lost 2 bases and J lost 5, with 1 base in between. In germline, CDR1 is MNHEY, CDR2 SMNVEV (reference sequence). The CDR3 nucleotides are TGTGCCAGCAGTTTAAATAATTCACCCCTCCACTTT. Translation gives CASSLNNSPLHF.

This clonotype was observed at least ten times. This chain connects TRBV5-6 to TRBJ2-1; weak D call: TRBD1 (6 bases). V was cut by 1 base and J by 5 bases, with 13 bases left in between. The germline gives CDR1 SGHDT, CDR2 YYEEEE. This CDR3 comprises 15 residues. CDR3 sequence (DNA): TGTGCCAGCAGCTTGCCCACAGGGAGCCACAATGAGCAGTTCTTC. Protein: CASSLPTGSHNEQFF. The whole variable domain, filled in from reference TRBV5-6 and TRBJ2-1, reads DAGVTQSPTHLIKTRGQQVTLRCSPKSGHDTVSWYQQALGQGPQFIFQYYEEEERQRGNFPDRFSGHQFPNYSSELNVNALLLGDSALYLCASSLPTGSHNEQFFGPGTRLTVL.

This clonotype has only a few counts. The chain uses TRBV28 and TRBJ1-2; no reliable D call. Germline CDR1 is MDHEN and CDR2 is SYDVKM. The CDR3 loop spans 11 amino acids. V shed 7 bases and J shed 2 bases, with 5 bases lying between them. The CDR3 DNA is TGTGCCAGCACGCAAAACTATGGCTACACCTTC. It yields the protein CASTQNYGYTF.

The CDR3 reads CSVANTGELFF. DNA for the CDR3: TGCAGCGTTGCGAACACCGGGGAGCTGTTTTTT. This chain connects TRBV29-1 to TRBJ2-2; no firm D call. The germline V and J ends were trimmed by 4 bases and 0 bases, with 0 bases remaining between them. CDR1 is SQVTM, CDR2 ANQGSEA, per germline. CDR3 length: 11 residues.

This clonotype was seen more than once but under ten times. The chain links TRBV4-3 to TRBJ2-3; D possibly corresponds to TRBD1 (6 bases). Germline CDR1 reads LGHNA; CDR2 reads YSLEER. This CDR3 region has 18 residues. The V gene lost 1 base and the J gene lost 1 base, with 18 bases spanning the gap. CDR3 sequence (DNA): TGCGCCAGCAGCCAAGGTAGACTTTCCAGGGGTGGCACAGATACGCAGTATTTT. Translated, it gives CASSQGRLSRGGTDTQYF.

The chain couples TRBV5-5 to TRBJ1-4; 8 bases align to TRBD1. This CDR3 has 13 residues. Germline CDR1 and CDR2: SGHKS and YYEKEE (reference sequence). V shed 4 bases and J 7 bases; nucleotides not matched to a gene: 3. The CDR3 coding sequence is TGTGCCAGCAGCCAGGGGGCTTCTGAAAAACTGTTTTTT. This gives the protein CASSQGASEKLFF.

The chain is built from TRBV12-3 or TRBV12-4 and TRBJ2-2, with a weak D call TRBD2 (6 bases). V lost 1 base and J 7 bases, leaving 10 bases between the germline ends. The CDR3 is 14 amino acids. The CDR3 sequence is CASSLVGEVGELFF. DNA for the CDR3: TGTGCCAGCAGTTTAGTAGGGGAGGTCGGGGAGCTGTTTTTT.

There are a few counts of this clonotype. The V gene is TRBV2, the J gene TRBJ2-1, with 9 bases aligning to TRBD1. The CDR3 loop spans 15 amino acids. V gave up 6 bases and J gave up 5 bases; unmatched junction bases: 8. Germline lookup yields CDR1 SNHLY and CDR2 FYNNEI. CDR3 sequence: CASRAPGQGDNEQFF. The DNA of the CDR3 is TGTGCCAGCAGGGCGCCGGGACAGGGCGACAATGAGCAGTTCTTC.

Ten or more counts support this clonotype. The J gene is TRBJ2-2, the V gene TRBV12-3 or TRBV12-4, with TRBD2 matching over 10 bases. Trimming at V came to 8 bases and at J to 4 bases, leaving 10 bases not matched to a gene. The CDR3 runs 16 residues. CDR3 residues: CASLAQRGGITGELFF. For the CDR3, the DNA is TGTGCCAGCCTGGCCCAGCGGGGGGGCATCACCGGGGAGCTGTTTTTT.

The V gene is TRBV7-2, the J gene TRBJ2-2, with TRBD1 matching over 9 bases. J lost 4 bases, V lost 6 bases, and 6 bases had no gene match. CDR1 SGHTA and CDR2 FQGNSA come from the germline V gene. This CDR3 contains 15 residues. DNA of the CDR3: TGTGCCAGCAGTCAAGGGACAGGGAGCACCGGGGAGCTGTTTTTT. It yields the protein CASSQGTGSTGELFF.

This clonotype showed up just a few times. The chain carries TRBV12-3 or TRBV12-4 and TRBJ2-2, with 8 bases aligning to TRBD1. V lost 7 bases and J lost 7; bases outside the gene matches: 11. This CDR3 region has 15 residues. CDR3 sequence: CASKSRTGRIGELFF. CDR3 nucleotides: TGTGCCAGCAAATCCAGGACAGGGCGAATCGGGGAGCTGTTTTTT.